These 5 T cell receptor beta chains were sequenced from one sample in a study of shared clonotypes between healthy human individuals. Sequencing was performed with immunoSEQ multiplex PCR; in TCRdb, only in-frame clones are kept and a portion is missing. The sample has over 850,000 clones, around 78% seen once. The specimen sequenced was memory CD4+ T cells from PBMCs. This sample's subset: CD45RA-negative fraction. These receptor sequences come from a man between 18 and 29 years old in good health. Some clones in this sample may be carry-over from other donors' samples.

The gene calls are TRBV15 and TRBJ2-5; 7 nucleotides match TRBD1. This CDR3 contains 11 residues. Germline V CDR1 and CDR2: LNHNV, YYDKDF (reference sequence). The V and J ends lost 9 bases and 2 bases, in that order; junction bases with no gene match: 0. In DNA, the CDR3 is TGTGCCACACAGGGGCAAGAGACCCAGTACTTC. It encodes CATQGQETQYF.

This clone came up once. The gene calls are TRBV5-1 and TRBJ2-1; D not certain. Trimming removed 0 bases at V and 12 bases at J, with 16 bases between. CDR1 and CDR2 from the germline V gene are SGHRS and YFSETQ. The CDR3 has 14 amino acids. The CDR3: CASSLEFARTSQFF. Here the CDR3 DNA reads TGCGCCAGCAGCTTGGAATTCGCGCGCACCTCGCAGTTCTTC.

The chain uses TRBV7-7 and TRBJ2-5; the match to TRBD2 covers 13 bases. The CDR3 is 16 amino acids. Germline CDR1 SSHAT, CDR2 FNYEAQ (reference sequence). With 3 bases clipped from V and 3 bases from J, the junction kept 4 bases outside the gene matches. CDR3 region: CASSFGTSGAEETQYF. DNA of the CDR3: TGTGCCAGCAGCTTCGGGACTAGCGGGGCCGAAGAGACCCAGTACTTC.

The rearrangement links TRBV28 to TRBJ2-7; a weak D match, TRBD1 (6 bases). V was clipped by 4 bases and J by 2 bases, with 15 bases between them. The CDR3 loop spans 15 amino acids. CDR1 is MDHEN, CDR2 SYDVKM, per germline. CDR3 loop: CASSSTGSLAYEQYF. Here the CDR3 DNA reads TGTGCCAGCAGTTCCACAGGGTCCTTAGCCTACGAGCAGTACTTC. The variable domain in full, completed from reference TRBV28 and TRBJ2-7, reads DVKVTQSSRYLVKRTGEKVFLECVQDMDHENMFWYRQDPGLGLRLIYFSYDVKMKEKGDIPEGYSVSREKKERFSLILESASTNQTSMYLCASSSTGSLAYEQYFGPGTRLTVT.

The chain employs TRBV5-1 and TRBJ2-7; D gene unclear. V lost 0 bases and J lost 7, with 8 bases in between. Germline loops: CDR1 SGHRS, CDR2 YFSETQ. The CDR3 sequence is 12 residues long. CDR3: CASSLGVREQYF. Written as DNA, the CDR3 is TGCGCCAGCAGCTTGGGAGTCCGGGAGCAGTACTTC.